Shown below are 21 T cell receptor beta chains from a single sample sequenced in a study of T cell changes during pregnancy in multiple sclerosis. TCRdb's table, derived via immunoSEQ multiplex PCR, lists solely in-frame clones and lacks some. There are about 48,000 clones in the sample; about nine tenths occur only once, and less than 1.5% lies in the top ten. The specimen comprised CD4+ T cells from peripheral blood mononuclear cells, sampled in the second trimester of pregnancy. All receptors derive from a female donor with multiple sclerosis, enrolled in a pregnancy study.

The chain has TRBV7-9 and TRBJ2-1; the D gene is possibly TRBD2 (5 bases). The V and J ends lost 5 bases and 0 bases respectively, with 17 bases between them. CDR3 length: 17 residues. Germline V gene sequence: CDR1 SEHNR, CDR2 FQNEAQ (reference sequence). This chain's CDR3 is CASSAGGRSSSYNEQFF. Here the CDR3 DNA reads TGTGCCAGCAGCGCCGGAGGAAGGTCTAGCTCCTACAATGAGCAGTTCTTC.

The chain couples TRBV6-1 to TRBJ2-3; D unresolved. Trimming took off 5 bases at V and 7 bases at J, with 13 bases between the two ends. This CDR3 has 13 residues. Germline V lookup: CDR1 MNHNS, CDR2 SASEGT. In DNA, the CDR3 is TGTGCCAGCAGTACCACTGCGCCAAATACGCAGTATTTT. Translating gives CASSTTAPNTQYF.

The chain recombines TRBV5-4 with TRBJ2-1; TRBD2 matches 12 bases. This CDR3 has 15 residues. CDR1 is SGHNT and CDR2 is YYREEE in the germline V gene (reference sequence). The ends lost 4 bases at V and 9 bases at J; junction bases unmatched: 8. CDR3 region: CASSPLAGGLGEQFF. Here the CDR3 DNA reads TGTGCCAGCAGCCCGCTAGCGGGAGGGCTGGGTGAGCAGTTCTTC.

The CDR3 DNA follows: TGTGCCAGCAGCAGACTAGCGGAGGGATACAATGAGCAGTTCTTC. It codes for CASSRLAEGYNEQFF. The rearrangement uses TRBV7-9 and TRBJ2-1, with TRBD2 matching over 9 bases. The CDR3 spans 15 residues. Trimming at V came to 5 bases and at J to 4 bases, leaving 6 bases not matched to a gene. Germline V gives CDR1 SEHNR, CDR2 FQNEAQ (reference sequence).

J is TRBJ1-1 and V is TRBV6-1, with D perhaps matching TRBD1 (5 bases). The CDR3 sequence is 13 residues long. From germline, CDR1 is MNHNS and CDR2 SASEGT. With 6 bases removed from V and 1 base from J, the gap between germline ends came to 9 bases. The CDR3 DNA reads TGTGCCAGCAGAACAGGTTGGAACACTGAAGCTTTCTTT. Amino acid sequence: CASRTGWNTEAFF.

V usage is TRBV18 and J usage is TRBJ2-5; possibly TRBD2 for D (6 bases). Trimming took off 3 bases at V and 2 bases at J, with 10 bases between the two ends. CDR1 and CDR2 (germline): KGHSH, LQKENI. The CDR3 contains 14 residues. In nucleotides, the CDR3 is TGTGCCAGCTCACCCCGGGGGTCTCAAGAGACCCAGTACTTC. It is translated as CASSPRGSQETQYF. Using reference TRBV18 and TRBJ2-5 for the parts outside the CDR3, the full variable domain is NAGVMQNPRHLVRRRGQEARLRCSPMKGHSHVYWYRQLPEEGLKFMVYLQKENIIDESGMPKERFSAEFPKEGPSILRIQQVVRGDSAAYFCASSPRGSQETQYFGPGTRLLVL.

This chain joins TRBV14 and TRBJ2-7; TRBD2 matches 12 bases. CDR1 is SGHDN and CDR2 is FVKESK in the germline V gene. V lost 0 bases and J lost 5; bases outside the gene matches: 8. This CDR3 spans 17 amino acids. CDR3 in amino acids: CASSQDFGLAGRHEQYF. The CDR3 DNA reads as TGTGCCAGCAGCCAAGATTTCGGACTAGCGGGACGGCACGAGCAGTACTTC.

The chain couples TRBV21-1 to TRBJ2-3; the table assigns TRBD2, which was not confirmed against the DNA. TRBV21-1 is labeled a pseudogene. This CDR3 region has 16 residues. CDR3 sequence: CASSKRRTSGFYTQYF. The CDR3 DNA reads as TGTGCCAGCAGCAAACGACGGACTAGCGGTTTTTATACGCAGTATTTT.

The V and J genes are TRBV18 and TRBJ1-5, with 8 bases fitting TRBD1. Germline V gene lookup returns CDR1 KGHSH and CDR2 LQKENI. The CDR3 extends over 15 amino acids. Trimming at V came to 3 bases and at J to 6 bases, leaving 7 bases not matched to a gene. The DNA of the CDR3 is TGTGCCAGCTCACCTGGACAGGGAACAGGTCAGCCCCAGCATTTT. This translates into CASSPGQGTGQPQHF.

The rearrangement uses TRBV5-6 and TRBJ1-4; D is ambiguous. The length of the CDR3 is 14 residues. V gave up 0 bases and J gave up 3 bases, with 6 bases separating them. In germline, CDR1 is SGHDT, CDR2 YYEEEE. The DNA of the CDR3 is TGTGCCAGCAGCTTGGAGAGGGCTAATGAAAAACTGTTTTTT. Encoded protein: CASSLERANEKLFF.

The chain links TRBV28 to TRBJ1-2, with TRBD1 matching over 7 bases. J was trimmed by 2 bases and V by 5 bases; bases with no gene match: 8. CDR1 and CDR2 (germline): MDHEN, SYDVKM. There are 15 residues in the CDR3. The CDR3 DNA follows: TGTGCCAGCAGTGGGACTAGGACAGGAAACTATGGCTACACCTTC. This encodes CASSGTRTGNYGYTF.

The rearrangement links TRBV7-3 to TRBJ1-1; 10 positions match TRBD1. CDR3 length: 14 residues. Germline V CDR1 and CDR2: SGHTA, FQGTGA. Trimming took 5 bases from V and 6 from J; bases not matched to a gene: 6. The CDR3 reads CASSPDRGSPEAFF. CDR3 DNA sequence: TGTGCCAGCAGCCCGGACAGGGGGTCCCCTGAAGCTTTCTTT.

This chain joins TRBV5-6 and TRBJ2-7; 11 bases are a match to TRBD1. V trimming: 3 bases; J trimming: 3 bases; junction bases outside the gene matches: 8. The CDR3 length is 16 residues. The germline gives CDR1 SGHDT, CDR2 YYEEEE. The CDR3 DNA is TGTGCCAGCAGCTCGGGGACAGGGGGAAGGAGCTACGAGCAGTACTTC. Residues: CASSSGTGGRSYEQYF.

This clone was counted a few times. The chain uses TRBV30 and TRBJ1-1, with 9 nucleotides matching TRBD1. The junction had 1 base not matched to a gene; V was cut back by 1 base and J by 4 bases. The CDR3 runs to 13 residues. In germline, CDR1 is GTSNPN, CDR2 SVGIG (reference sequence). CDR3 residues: CAWSGQGGTEAFF. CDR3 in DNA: TGTGCCTGGAGTGGACAGGGGGGCACTGAAGCTTTCTTT.

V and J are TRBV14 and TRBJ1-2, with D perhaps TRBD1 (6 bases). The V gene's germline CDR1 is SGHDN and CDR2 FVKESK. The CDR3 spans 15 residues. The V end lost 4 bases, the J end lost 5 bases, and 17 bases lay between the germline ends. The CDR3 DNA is TGTGCCAGCAGCCGCGGACAGAGCGTTGGGTATGGCTACACCTTC. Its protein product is CASSRGQSVGYGYTF. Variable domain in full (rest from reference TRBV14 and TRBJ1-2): EAGVTQFPSHSVIEKGQTVTLRCDPISGHDNLYWYRRVMGKEIKFLLHFVKESKQDESGMPNNRFLAERTGGTYSTLKVQPAELEDSGVYFCASSRGQSVGYGYTFGSGTRLTVV.

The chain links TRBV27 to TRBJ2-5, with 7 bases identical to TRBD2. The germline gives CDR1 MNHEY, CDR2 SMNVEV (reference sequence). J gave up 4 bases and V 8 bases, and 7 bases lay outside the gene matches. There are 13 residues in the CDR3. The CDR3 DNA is TGTGCCAGCGCCGGGAGGAAAGGAGAGACCCAGTACTTC. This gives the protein CASAGRKGETQYF.

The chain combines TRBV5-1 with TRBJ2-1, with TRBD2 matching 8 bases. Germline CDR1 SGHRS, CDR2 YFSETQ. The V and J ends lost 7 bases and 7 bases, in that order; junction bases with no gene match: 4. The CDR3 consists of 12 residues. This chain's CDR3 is CASRASGNEQFF. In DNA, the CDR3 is TGCGCCAGCCGTGCTAGCGGGAATGAGCAGTTCTTC.

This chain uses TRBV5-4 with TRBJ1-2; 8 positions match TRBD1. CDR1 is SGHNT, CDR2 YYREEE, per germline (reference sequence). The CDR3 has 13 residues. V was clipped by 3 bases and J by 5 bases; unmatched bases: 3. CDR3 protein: CASSSTGEYGYTF. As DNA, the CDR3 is TGTGCCAGCAGCTCGACAGGGGAGTATGGCTACACCTTC.

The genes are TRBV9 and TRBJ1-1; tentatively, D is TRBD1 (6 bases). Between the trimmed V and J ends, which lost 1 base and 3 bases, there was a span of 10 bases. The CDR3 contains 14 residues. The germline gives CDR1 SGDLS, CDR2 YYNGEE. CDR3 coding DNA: TGTGCCAGCAGCGTAATACAGGGCTACACTGAAGCTTTCTTT. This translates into CASSVIQGYTEAFF.

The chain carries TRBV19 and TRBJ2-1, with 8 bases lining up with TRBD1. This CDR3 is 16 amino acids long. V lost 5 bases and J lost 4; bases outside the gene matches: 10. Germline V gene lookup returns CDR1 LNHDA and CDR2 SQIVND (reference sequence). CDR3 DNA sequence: TGTGCCAGTAGTCCCTGGACAGGGCAGGGGTACAATGAGCAGTTCTTC. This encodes CASSPWTGQGYNEQFF.

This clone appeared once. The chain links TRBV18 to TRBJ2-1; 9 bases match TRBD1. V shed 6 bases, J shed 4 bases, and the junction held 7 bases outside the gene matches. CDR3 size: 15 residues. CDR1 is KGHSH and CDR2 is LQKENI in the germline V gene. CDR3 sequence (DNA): TGTGCCAGCTCCGTCCCGGGACAGGGTTACAATGAGCAGTTCTTC. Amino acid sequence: CASSVPGQGYNEQFF.